This T cell receptor beta chain was recorded in a study of T cells generated in artificial thymic organoids. Broader study findings: No Valpha or Vbeta usage skew appeared in organoid-derived T cells. Organoid-derived CD8 single positive T cells showed physiological TCR clonotype diversity.

Germline-derived CDR1 and CDR2 are KGHSH and LQKENI. The CDR3 covers 16 residues. The V gene end was trimmed by 1 base and the J gene end by 6 bases; junction bases not matched to a gene: 8. Reverse primers in the TRAC or TRBC constant regions drove separate semi-nested PCRs for TCRalpha and TCRbeta. TCRdb redid the calling of the 5' RACE reads with MiXCR, one entry per CDR3 protein. The table includes several thousand distinct CDR3 sequences, around 25% detected once. As for this clonotype: The antigen is unknown.

Human HSPCs were combined with MS5 stroma expressing human DLL1. FACS-sorted CD34+CD3- hematopoietic stem and progenitor cells, with residual T cells removed, seeded the organoids. Organoid and thymic CD3+TCRalphabeta+CD8 single positive T cells were FACS sorted before RNA extraction. RNA was purified from roughly 40,000 to 200,000 sorted cells per sample. This sequence originates from a human donor who gave cord blood stem cells for thymic organoid culture, a cardiac surgery patient who gave postnatal thymus, or a blood donor (not recorded which). The chain recombines TRBV18 with TRBJ2-1, with TRBD1 matching over 8 bases. Specimen: naive CD8+ T cells grown in artificial thymic organoids from cord blood stem and progenitor cells. The subset denotes: CD3+TCRalphabeta+CD8SP T cells; for blood, CD45RO-CCR7+ naive CD8+ T cells. CDR3 DNA sequence: TGTGCCAGCTCACCACGGAGGACAGGGAGATGCAATGAGCAGTTCTTC. Its protein is CASSPRRTGRCNEQFF.